These 17 T cell receptor beta chains were sequenced from one sample in a study of shared clonotypes between healthy human individuals. The data were produced by immunoSEQ multiplex PCR, yet TCRdb's version contains in-frame clones alone and is incomplete. The data hold 2.5 million or so clones, with 90% to 95% observed a single time. Sequenced material: naive CD4+ T cells sorted from blood. Subset reported: CD45RA+ positively selected. The source of these receptors is a man between 18 and 35 years old in good health.

The V gene is TRBV5-4, the J gene TRBJ1-1, with 10 bases aligning to TRBD1. Germline V gives CDR1 SGHNT, CDR2 YYREEE (reference sequence). The CDR3 loop spans 16 amino acids. Trimming at V came to 2 bases and at J to 3 bases, leaving 7 bases not matched to a gene. CDR3 residues: CASSFPGQGFYTEAFF. The DNA for the CDR3 is TGTGCCAGCAGCTTTCCGGGACAGGGGTTTTACACTGAAGCTTTCTTT.

This clone showed up just once. The chain is built from TRBV10-1 and TRBJ1-1, with 7 bases fitting TRBD1. This CDR3 spans 13 amino acids. Germline V CDR1 and CDR2: WNHNN, SYGVQD (reference sequence). V trimming: 2 bases; J trimming: 11 bases; junction bases outside the gene matches: 8. The CDR3 reads CASSEGQAKGAFF. DNA for the CDR3: TGCGCCAGCAGTGAGGGACAGGCGAAGGGGGCTTTCTTT.

V is TRBV5-5 and J is TRBJ2-7, with 10 bases that match TRBD1. V lost 4 bases and J lost 4; bases outside the gene matches: 8. The CDR3 is made up of 15 amino acids. CDR1 SGHKS and CDR2 YYEKEE come from the germline V gene (reference sequence). In nucleotides, the CDR3 is TGTGCCAGCAGCCCAGCCGGGACAGGGGAATACGAGCAGTACTTC. Protein sequence: CASSPAGTGEYEQYF.

V is TRBV6-6 and J is TRBJ1-1; no definite D call. V was pared by 1 base and J by 2 bases, with 5 bases between. CDR1 and CDR2 (germline): MNHNY, SVGAGI (reference sequence). This CDR3 region has 13 residues. DNA of the CDR3: TGTGCCAGCAGTTACTGGCTCAACACTGAAGCTTTCTTT. Translation gives CASSYWLNTEAFF.

The CDR3 nucleotides are TGCGCCAGCAGCATAGGGGGAAACCCTTACGAGCAGTACTTC. Protein: CASSIGGNPYEQYF. The J gene is TRBJ2-5, the V gene TRBV5-1, with D tentatively TRBD1 (6 bases). The J call is doubtful: the DNA matches TRBJ2-7 better. Per germline, CDR1 SGHRS and CDR2 YFSETQ. The CDR3 spans 14 residues.

This chain uses TRBV5-6 with TRBJ2-5; D remains unclear. V lost 0 bases to trimming and J lost 3 bases, with 21 bases between them. CDR3 size: 18 residues. Germline V lookup: CDR1 SGHDT, CDR2 YYEEEE. CDR3 DNA: TGTGCCAGCAGCTTGGCCCCGGGTTACTATGGAAGAAAAGAGACCCAGTACTTC. Translating gives CASSLAPGYYGRKETQYF.

The V call is TRBV5-1, the J call TRBJ1-4, with 9 bases lining up with TRBD1. Germline V gene lookup returns CDR1 SGHRS and CDR2 YFSETQ. Losses at the gene ends were 1 base for V and 8 bases for J; bases not matched to a gene: 3. The CDR3 loop spans 14 amino acids. The CDR3 region is CASSLMTGGEKLFF. The DNA of the CDR3 is TGCGCCAGCAGCTTGATGACAGGGGGAGAAAAACTGTTTTTT.

The chain employs TRBV5-5 and TRBJ1-4, with D unresolved. The CDR3 length is 16 residues. Germline CDR1 and CDR2: SGHKS and YYEKEE (reference sequence). Trimming left V 2 bases short and J 0 bases short, with 11 bases between. The CDR3 here is CASSFRTRATNEKLFF. DNA for the CDR3: TGTGCCAGCAGCTTCCGGACCCGTGCAACTAATGAAAAACTGTTTTTT.

The chain combines TRBV6-6 with TRBJ2-2, with D perhaps given as TRBD1 or TRBD2 (5 bases each). Trimming cost V 4 bases and J 6 bases, with 15 bases left between them. The CDR3 spans 15 residues. Germline V gives CDR1 MNHNY, CDR2 SVGAGI (reference sequence). CDR3 DNA: TGTGCCAGCAGTTCCCGGGACCCAACCCCCGGGGAGCTGTTTTTT. This gives the protein CASSSRDPTPGELFF.

This chain connects TRBV2 to TRBJ2-7; D is possibly TRBD1 or TRBD2 (5 bases each). CDR1 SNHLY and CDR2 FYNNEI come from the germline V gene. The CDR3 loop spans 14 amino acids. The V end lost 6 bases, the J end lost 7 bases, and 19 bases lay between the germline ends. In nucleotides, the CDR3 is TGTGCCAGCAGCGCCGGGACGGTTCTTGGGGAGCAGTACTTC. Translating it yields CASSAGTVLGEQYF.

V is TRBV30 and J is TRBJ1-3; a possible D gene is TRBD1 (6 bases). Germline assignment: CDR1 GTSNPN and CDR2 SVGIG (reference sequence). V was shortened by 0 bases and J by 1 base, with 13 bases between the two germline ends. The CDR3 runs to 16 residues. The CDR3 nucleotides are TGTGCCTGGAGTGTAGATCGGACAGCTTCTGGAAACACCATATATTTT. Translated, it gives CAWSVDRTASGNTIYF.

V and J are TRBV11-2 and TRBJ2-2; 7 nucleotides line up with TRBD2. V was pared by 3 bases and J by 4 bases, with 5 bases of the junction left unmatched. Germline CDR1 and CDR2: SGHAT and FQNNGV. The CDR3 spans 15 residues. For the CDR3, the DNA is TGTGCCAGCAGCTTGAGGTCGGGAGGCACCGGGGAGCTGTTTTTT. Translation: CASSLRSGGTGELFF.

The chain links TRBV30 to TRBJ1-3, with D hard to call. Trimming removed 2 bases from V and 0 bases from J, with 11 bases in between. The CDR3 runs to 15 residues. Germline CDR1 and CDR2: GTSNPN and SVGIG (reference sequence). The CDR3 DNA is TGTGCCTGGAGTCAACCCCACAACTCTGGAAACACCATATATTTT. Encoded protein: CAWSQPHNSGNTIYF.

On this clone itself: Other DNA sequences in the sample encode the same CDR3. The CDR3 protein is CSVEFTDTQYF. The CDR3 region has the DNA TGCAGCGTTGAATTCACAGATACGCAGTATTTT. The chain uses TRBV29-1 and TRBJ2-3; D is uncertain. CDR3 length: 11 amino acids. V was pared by 2 bases and J by 2 bases, with 2 bases between. The germline gives CDR1 SQVTM, CDR2 ANQGSEA.

The count of this clone is one. One junction end does not reproduce the germline sequence, and a read error may be involved. This chain uses TRBV7-7 with TRBJ2-3; D may be TRBD2 (7 bases). The CDR3 extends over 15 amino acids. Germline V gives CDR1 SSHAT, CDR2 FNYEAQ (reference sequence). The CDR3 reads CASSPGEGRGDTQYF. CDR3 nucleotide sequence: TGTGCTAGCAGCCCAGGGGAGGGAAGGGGAGATACGCAGTATTTT. Together with reference TRBV7-7 and TRBJ2-3, the CDR3 gives the full variable domain: GAGVSQSPRYKVTKRGQDVTLRCDPISSHATLYWYQQALGQGPEFLTYFNYEAQPDKSGLPSDRFSAERPEGSISTLTIQRTEQRDSAMYRCASSPGEGRGDTQYFGPGTRLTVL.

This clone was seen a few times. V is TRBV30 and J is TRBJ1-6; D is unresolved. CDR1 and CDR2 from the germline V gene are GTSNPN and SVGIG (reference sequence). V lost 0 bases to trimming and J lost 8 bases, with 8 bases between them. The CDR3 is 13 residues long. This CDR3 is CAWSVLGDSPLHF. CDR3 sequence (DNA): TGTGCCTGGAGTGTACTTGGGGATTCACCCCTCCACTTT.

This chain uses TRBV19 with TRBJ2-3; 11 nucleotides align to TRBD1. The CDR3 is made up of 14 amino acids. With 6 bases clipped from V and 4 bases from J, the junction kept 3 bases outside the gene matches. Germline V gene data show CDR1 as LNHDA and CDR2 as SQIVND (reference sequence). Written as DNA, the CDR3 is TGTGCCAGTAGCAGGGACAGGGGGTCAGATACGCAGTATTTT. It specifies CASSRDRGSDTQYF.